Below, one T cell receptor beta chain is given with its context. Libraries were prepared by immunoSEQ multiplex PCR; TCRdb keeps only in-frame clonotypes and omits some of them. The top ten hold 15% to 20% of the sample, which has some 110,000 clones, about 86% seen once. This specimen belongs to a study of T cell responses to AZD1222 COVID-19 vaccine. Germline V CDR1 and CDR2: MGHRA, YSYEKL. This CDR3 comprises 17 residues. With 2 bases clipped from V and 0 bases from J, the junction kept 6 bases outside the gene matches. This sequence joins TRBV4-1 and TRBJ2-4; 8 positions match TRBD2. The input for sequencing was peripheral blood, taken 28 days after the second AZD1222 dose. The receptor was isolated from an adult who received the AZD1222 COVID-19 vaccine. This CDR3 is CASSQPIAGLAKNIQYF. CDR3 DNA: TGCGCCAGCAGCCAACCGATAGCGGGGCTAGCCAAAAACATTCAGTACTTC.